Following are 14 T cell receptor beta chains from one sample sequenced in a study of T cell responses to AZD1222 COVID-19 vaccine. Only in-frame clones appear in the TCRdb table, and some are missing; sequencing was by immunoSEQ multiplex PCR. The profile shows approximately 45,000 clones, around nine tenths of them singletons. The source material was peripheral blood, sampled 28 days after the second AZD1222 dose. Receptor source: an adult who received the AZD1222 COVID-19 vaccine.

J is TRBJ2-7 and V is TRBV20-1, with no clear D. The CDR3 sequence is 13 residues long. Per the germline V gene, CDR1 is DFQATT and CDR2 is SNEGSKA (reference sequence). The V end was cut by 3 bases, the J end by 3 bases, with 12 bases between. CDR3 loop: CSASYWPGYEQYF. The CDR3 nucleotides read TGCAGTGCTAGTTACTGGCCGGGCTACGAGCAGTACTTC.

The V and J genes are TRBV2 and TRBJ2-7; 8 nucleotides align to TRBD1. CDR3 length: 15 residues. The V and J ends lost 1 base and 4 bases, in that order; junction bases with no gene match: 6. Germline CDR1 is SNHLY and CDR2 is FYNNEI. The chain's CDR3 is CASSEGAGGWYEQYF. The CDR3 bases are TGTGCCAGCAGTGAAGGGGCAGGGGGCTGGTACGAGCAGTACTTC.

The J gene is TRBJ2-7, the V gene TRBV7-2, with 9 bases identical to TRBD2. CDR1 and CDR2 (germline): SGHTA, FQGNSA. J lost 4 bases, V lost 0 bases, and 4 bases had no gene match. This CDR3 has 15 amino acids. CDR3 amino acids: CASSLALAGTYEQYF. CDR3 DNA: TGTGCCAGCAGCTTAGCGCTAGCGGGAACTTACGAGCAGTACTTC.

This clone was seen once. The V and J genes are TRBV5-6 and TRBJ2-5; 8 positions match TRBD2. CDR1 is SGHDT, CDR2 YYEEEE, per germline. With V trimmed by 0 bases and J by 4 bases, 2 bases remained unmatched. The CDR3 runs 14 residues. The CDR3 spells CASSLAGGPETQYF. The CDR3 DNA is TGTGCCAGCAGCTTGGCGGGAGGGCCAGAGACCCAGTACTTC.

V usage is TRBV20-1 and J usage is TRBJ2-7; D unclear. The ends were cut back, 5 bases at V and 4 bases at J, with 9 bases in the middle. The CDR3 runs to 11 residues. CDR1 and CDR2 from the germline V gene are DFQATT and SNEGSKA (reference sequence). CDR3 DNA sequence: TGCAGTGCTCCAATAAAATACGAGCAGTACTTC. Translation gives CSAPIKYEQYF.

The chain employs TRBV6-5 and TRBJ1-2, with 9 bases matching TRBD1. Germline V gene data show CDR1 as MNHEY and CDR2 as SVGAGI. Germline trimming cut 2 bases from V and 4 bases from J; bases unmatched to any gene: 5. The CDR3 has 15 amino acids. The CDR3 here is CASSYLTGQGYGYTF. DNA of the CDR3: TGTGCCAGCAGTTACCTGACGGGACAGGGCTATGGCTACACCTTC.

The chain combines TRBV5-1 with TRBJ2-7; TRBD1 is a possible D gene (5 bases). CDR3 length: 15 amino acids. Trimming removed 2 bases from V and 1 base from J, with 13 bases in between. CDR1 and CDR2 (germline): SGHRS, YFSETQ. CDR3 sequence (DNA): TGCGCCAGCAGCTTCCTAGGGGATTTGTCCTACGAGCAGTACTTC. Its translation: CASSFLGDLSYEQYF.

The CDR3 loop reads CASRRSGNDQPQHF. CDR3 nucleotide sequence: TGTGCCAGCAGGAGATCCGGGAATGATCAGCCCCAGCATTTT. The rearrangement links TRBV6-5 to TRBJ1-5; D is ambiguous. The ends were cut back, 6 bases at V and 5 bases at J, with 14 bases in the middle. Germline assignment: CDR1 MNHEY and CDR2 SVGAGI. CDR3 length equals 14 residues.

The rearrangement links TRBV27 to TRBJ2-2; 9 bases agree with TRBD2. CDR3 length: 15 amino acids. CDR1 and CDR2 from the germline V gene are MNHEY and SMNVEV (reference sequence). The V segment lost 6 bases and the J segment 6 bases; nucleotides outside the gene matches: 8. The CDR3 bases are TGTGCCAGCAGGTCGGAAGCGGGAGGATCCGGGGAGCTGTTTTTT. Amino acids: CASRSEAGGSGELFF.

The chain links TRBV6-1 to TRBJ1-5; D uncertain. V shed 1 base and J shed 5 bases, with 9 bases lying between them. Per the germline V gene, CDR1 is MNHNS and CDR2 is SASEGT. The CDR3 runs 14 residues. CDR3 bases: TGTGCCAGCAGTGAAGGGGGTATCGATCAGCCCCAGCATTTT. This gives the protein CASSEGGIDQPQHF.

The CDR3 sequence is CASSEYGSPLHF. The CDR3 DNA is TGTGCCAGCAGTGAATATGGCTCACCCCTCCACTTT. J is TRBJ1-6 and V is TRBV25-1; D is undetermined. The germline V gene has CDR1 MGHDK and CDR2 SYGVNS. The CDR3 extends over 12 amino acids. V was cut by 0 bases and J by 10 bases, with 4 bases left in between. Full variable domain (outside the CDR3, taken from reference TRBV25-1 and TRBJ1-6): EADIYQTPRYLVIGTGKKITLECSQTMGHDKMYWYQQDPGMELHLIHYSYGVNSTEKGDLSSESTVSRIRTEHFPLTLESARPSHTSQYLCASSEYGSPLHFGNGTRLTVT.

This chain's CDR3 is CASSSPQRGGGSEQFF. CDR3 nucleotides: TGTGCCAGCAGCTCCCCCCAGCGGGGGGGCGGGAGTGAGCAGTTCTTC. V is TRBV13 and J is TRBJ2-1, with TRBD2 matching over 10 bases. Trimming took 4 bases from V and 9 from J; bases not matched to a gene: 12. The CDR3 is 16 residues long. The germline gives CDR1 PRHDT, CDR2 FYEKMQ (reference sequence).

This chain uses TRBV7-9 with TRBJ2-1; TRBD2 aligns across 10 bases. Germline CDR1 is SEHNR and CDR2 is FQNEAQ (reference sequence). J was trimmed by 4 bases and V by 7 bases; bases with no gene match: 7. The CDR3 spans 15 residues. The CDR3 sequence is CASISGLAVYNEQFF. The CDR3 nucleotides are TGTGCCAGCATCTCTGGACTAGCGGTTTACAATGAGCAGTTCTTC.

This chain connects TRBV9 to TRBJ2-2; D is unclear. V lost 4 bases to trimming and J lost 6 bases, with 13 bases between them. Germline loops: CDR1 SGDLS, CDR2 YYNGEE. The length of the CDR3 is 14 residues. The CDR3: CASSPQYRSGELFF. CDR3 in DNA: TGTGCCAGCAGCCCCCAATATAGGTCCGGGGAGCTGTTTTTT.